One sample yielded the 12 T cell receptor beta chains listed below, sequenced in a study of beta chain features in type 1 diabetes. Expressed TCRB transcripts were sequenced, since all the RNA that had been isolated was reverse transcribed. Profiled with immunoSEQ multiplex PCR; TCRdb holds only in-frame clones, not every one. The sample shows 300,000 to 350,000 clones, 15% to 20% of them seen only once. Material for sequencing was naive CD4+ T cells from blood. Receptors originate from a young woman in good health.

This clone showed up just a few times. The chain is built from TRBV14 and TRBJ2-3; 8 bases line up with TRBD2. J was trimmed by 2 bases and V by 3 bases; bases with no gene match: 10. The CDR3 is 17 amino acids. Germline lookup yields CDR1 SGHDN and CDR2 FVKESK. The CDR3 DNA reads TGTGCCAGCAGCCAGAACCTAAATAGCGGGGACACAGATACGCAGTATTTT. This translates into CASSQNLNSGDTDTQYF. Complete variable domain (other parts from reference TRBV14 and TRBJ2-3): EAGVTQFPSHSVIEKGQTVTLRCDPISGHDNLYWYRRVMGKEIKFLLHFVKESKQDESGMPNNRFLAERTGGTYSTLKVQPAELEDSGVYFCASSQNLNSGDTDTQYFGPGTRLTVL.

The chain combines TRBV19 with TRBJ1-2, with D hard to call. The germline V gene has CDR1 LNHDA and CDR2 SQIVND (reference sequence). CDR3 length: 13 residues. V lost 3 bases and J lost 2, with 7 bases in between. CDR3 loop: CASSIAGNYGYTF. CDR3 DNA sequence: TGTGCCAGTAGTATCGCGGGAAACTATGGCTACACCTTC.

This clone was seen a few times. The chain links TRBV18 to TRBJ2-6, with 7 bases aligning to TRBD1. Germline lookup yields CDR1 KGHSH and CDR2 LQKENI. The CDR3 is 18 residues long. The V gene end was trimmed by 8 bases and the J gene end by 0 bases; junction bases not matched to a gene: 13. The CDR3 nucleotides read TGTGCCAGCCCCCAGGGCGGACAGGTCCGCTCTGGGGCCAACGTCCTGACTTTC. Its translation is CASPQGGQVRSGANVLTF.

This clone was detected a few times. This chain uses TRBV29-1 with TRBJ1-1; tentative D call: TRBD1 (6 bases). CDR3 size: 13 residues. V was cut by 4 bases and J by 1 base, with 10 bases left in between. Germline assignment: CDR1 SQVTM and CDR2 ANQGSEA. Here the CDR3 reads CSVGRTENTEAFF. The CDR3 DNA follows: TGCAGCGTTGGGAGGACAGAGAACACTGAAGCTTTCTTT.

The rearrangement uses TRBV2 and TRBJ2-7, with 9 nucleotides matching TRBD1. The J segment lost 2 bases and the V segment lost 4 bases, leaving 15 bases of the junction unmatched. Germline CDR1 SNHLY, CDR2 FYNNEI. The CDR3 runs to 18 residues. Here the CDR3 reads CASSVRLRTGDFTYEQYF. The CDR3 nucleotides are TGTGCCAGCAGTGTCCGCCTAAGGACAGGGGATTTTACCTACGAGCAGTACTTC.

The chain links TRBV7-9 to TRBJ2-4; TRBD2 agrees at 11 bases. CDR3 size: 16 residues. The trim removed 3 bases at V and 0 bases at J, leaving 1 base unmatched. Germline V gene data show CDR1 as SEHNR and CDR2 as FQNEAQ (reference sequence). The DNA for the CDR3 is TGTGCCAGCAGCTTGGGACTAGCGGTAGCCAAAAACATTCAGTACTTC. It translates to CASSLGLAVAKNIQYF. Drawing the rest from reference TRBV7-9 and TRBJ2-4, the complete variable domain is DTGVSQNPRHKITKRGQNVTFRCDPISEHNRLYWYRQTLGQGPEFLTYFQNEAQLEKSRLLSDRFSAERPKGSFSTLEIQRTEQGDSAMYLCASSLGLAVAKNIQYFGAGTRLSVL.

CDR3 DNA sequence: TGCGCCAGCAGCCTCCGGCCCCCGACTAGCGGGGGGGAAGAGACCCAGTACTTC. Its translation: CASSLRPPTSGGEETQYF. The chain couples TRBV4-1 to TRBJ2-5, with 14 bases aligning to TRBD2. This CDR3 is built from 18 residues. Losses at the gene ends were 4 bases for V and 3 bases for J; bases not matched to a gene: 10. The V gene's germline CDR1 is MGHRA and CDR2 YSYEKL.

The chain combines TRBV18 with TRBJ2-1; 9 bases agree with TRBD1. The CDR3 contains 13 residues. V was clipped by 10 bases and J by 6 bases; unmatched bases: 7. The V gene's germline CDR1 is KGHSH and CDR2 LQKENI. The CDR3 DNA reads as TGTGCCACCGAAGGACAGGGGACCAATGAGCAGTTCTTC. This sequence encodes CATEGQGTNEQFF.

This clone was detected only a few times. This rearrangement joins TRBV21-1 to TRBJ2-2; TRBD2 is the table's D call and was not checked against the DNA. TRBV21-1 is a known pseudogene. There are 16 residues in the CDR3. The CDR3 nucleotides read TGTGCCAGCAGCTCACAACTAGGCGCAAACACCGGGGAGCTGTTTTTT. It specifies CASSSQLGANTGELFF.

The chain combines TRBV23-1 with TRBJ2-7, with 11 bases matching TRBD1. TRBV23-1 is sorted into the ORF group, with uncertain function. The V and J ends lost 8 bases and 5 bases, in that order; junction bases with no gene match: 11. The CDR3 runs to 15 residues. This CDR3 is CASGNNPGQGDEQYF. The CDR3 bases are TGCGCCAGCGGAAATAATCCGGGACAGGGGGACGAGCAGTACTTC.

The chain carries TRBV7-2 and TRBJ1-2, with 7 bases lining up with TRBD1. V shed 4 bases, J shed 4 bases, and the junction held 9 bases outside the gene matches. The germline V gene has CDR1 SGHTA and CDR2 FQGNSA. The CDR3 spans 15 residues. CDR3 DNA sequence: TGTGCCAGCAGCTATACGACGGGACAGAGCTATGGCTACACCTTC. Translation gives CASSYTTGQSYGYTF. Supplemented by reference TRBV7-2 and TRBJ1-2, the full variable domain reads GAGVSQSPSNKVTEKGKDVELRCDPISGHTALYWYRQSLGQGLEFLIYFQGNSAPDKSGLPSDRFSAERTGGSVSTLTIQRTQQEDSAVYLCASSYTTGQSYGYTFGSGTRLTVV.

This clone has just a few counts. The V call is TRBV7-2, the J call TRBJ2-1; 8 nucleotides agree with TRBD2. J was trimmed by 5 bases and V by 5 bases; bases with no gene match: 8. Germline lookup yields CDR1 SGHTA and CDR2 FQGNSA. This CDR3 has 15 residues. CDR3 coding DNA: TGTGCCAGCAGCCCCCCGGGAGGGGCAGACAATGAGCAGTTCTTC. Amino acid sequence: CASSPPGGADNEQFF.